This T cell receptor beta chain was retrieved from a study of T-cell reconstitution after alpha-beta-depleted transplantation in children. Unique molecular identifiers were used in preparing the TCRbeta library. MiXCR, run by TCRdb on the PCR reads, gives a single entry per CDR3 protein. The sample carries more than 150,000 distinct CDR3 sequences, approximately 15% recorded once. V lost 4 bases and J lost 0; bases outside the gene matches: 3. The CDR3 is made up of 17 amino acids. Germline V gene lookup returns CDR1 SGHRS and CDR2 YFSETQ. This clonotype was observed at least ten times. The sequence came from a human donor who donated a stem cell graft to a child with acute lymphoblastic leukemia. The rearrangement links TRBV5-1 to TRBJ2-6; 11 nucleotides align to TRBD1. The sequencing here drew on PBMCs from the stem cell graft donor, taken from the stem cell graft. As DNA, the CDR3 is TGCGCCAGCAGCAGGGACAGGGGGACCTCTGGGGCCAACGTCCTGACTTTC. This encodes CASSRDRGTSGANVLTF.